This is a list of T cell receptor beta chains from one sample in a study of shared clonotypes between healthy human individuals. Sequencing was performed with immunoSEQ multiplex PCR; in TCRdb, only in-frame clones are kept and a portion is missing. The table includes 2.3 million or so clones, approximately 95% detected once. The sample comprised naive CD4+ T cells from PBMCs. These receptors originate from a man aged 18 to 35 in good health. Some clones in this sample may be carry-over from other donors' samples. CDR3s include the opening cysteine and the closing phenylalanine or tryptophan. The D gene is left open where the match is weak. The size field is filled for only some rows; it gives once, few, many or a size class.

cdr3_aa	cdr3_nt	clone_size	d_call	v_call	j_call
CASSPGTSVDEQYF	TGTGCCAGCAGCCCCGGGACTTCAGTTGACGAGCAGTACTTC	once	.	TRBV7-9	TRBJ2-7
CASSFTGGFSGNTIYF	TGCGCCAGCAGCTTCACAGGGGGCTTTTCTGGAAACACCATATATTTT	once	TRBD1	TRBV5-1	TRBJ1-3
CASSESSGRYNEQFF	TGCGCCAGCAGTGAGTCTAGCGGGAGGTACAATGAGCAGTTCTTC	.	TRBD2	TRBV10-2	TRBJ2-1
CASSVGQGGNYGYTF	TGTGCCAGCAGCGTAGGCCAGGGAGGTAACTATGGCTACACCTTC	.	.	TRBV9	TRBJ1-2
CASSLTGGGSYEQYF	TGTGCCAGCAGCTTAACCGGTGGGGGGTCCTACGAGCAGTACTTC	.	.	TRBV7-3	TRBJ2-7
CASSYGQSTDTQYF	TGCGCCAGCAGTTACGGACAGTCCACAGATACGCAGTATTTT	.	.	TRBV5-1	TRBJ2-3
CASSPRGGRSNEKLFF	TGTGCCAGTAGTCCCCGAGGAGGGCGGTCTAATGAAAAACTGTTTTTT	.	.	TRBV19	TRBJ1-4
CASSLLRLAGGGEQFF	TGTGCCAGCTCACTCTTACGACTAGCGGGAGGGGGTGAGCAGTTCTTC	.	TRBD2	TRBV18	TRBJ2-1
CASRSTGTGSYEQYF	TGTGCCAGCAGATCGACCGGGACAGGGTCCTACGAGCAGTACTTC	.	TRBD1	TRBV6-5	TRBJ2-7
CASSSYEQYF	TGTGCCAGCAGCTCCTACGAGCAGTACTTC	.	.	TRBV11-2	TRBJ2-7
CASSNRLWETQYF	TGTGCCAGCAGTAACCGACTCTGGGAGACCCAGTACTTC	.	.	TRBV2	TRBJ2-5
CASSSIQGASYGYTF	TGTGCCAGCAGTTCGATACAGGGGGCCAGCTATGGCTACACCTTC	.	TRBD1	TRBV2	TRBJ1-2
CASEGLPPGEQYF	TGTGCCAGCGAGGGACTTCCTCCAGGCGAGCAGTACTTC	once	.	TRBV18	TRBJ2-7
CASSPLDYSGANVLTF	TGTGCCAGCTCACCACTAGATTACTCTGGGGCCAACGTCCTGACTTTC	.	.	TRBV18	TRBJ2-6
CASSGVAERYNEQFF	TGCGCCAGCAGCGGAGTAGCGGAGCGTTACAATGAGCAGTTCTTC	.	.	TRBV5-1	TRBJ2-1
CASSQDRYPRTDTQYF	TGCGCCAGCAGCCAAGATAGGTACCCCCGCACAGATACGCAGTATTTT	.	.	TRBV4-3	TRBJ2-3
CASSWGTSGRAGELFF	TGTGCCAGCAGCTGGGGGACTAGCGGGAGGGCAGGGGAGCTGTTTTTT	.	TRBD2	TRBV5-6	TRBJ2-2
CASTRDGNTEAFF	TGTGCCAGCACCAGGGATGGGAACACTGAAGCTTTCTTT	.	.	TRBV2	TRBJ1-1
CASSPMADFSGNTIYF	TGTGCCAGCTCACCGATGGCGGACTTCTCTGGAAACACCATATATTTT	.	.	TRBV18	TRBJ1-3
CASSLGTSGTSNIQYF	TGTGCCAGCTCATTAGGGACTAGCGGTACATCGAACATTCAGTACTTC	.	TRBD2	TRBV18	TRBJ2-4
CASSKVPGAGETQYF	TGTGCCAGCAGCAAAGTGCCAGGGGCTGGAGAGACCCAGTACTTC	.	.	TRBV21-1	TRBJ2-5
CASSQEPGTGLIYGYTF	TGTGCCAGCAGCCAGGAACCCGGGACAGGATTAATTTATGGCTACACCTTC	.	TRBD1	TRBV4-2	TRBJ1-2
CASSSTGGPNTEAFF	TGTGCCAGCAGCTCAACAGGGGGCCCTAACACTGAAGCTTTCTTT	.	TRBD1	TRBV28	TRBJ1-1
CASSLEGQGGGEAFF	TGCGCCAGCAGCTTGGAGGGACAAGGGGGCGGTGAAGCTTTCTTT	.	TRBD1	TRBV5-1	TRBJ1-1
CASGRGAGYGYTF	TGCGCCAGCGGGAGGGGGGCTGGCTATGGCTACACCTTC	.	.	TRBV5-1	TRBJ1-2
CASSLLGSYTDTQYF	TGCGCCAGCAGCTTGCTCGGATCTTACACAGATACGCAGTATTTT	.	.	TRBV5-1	TRBJ2-3
CAGGRAGMSYEQYF	TGTGCCGGCGGACGAGCTGGAATGTCCTACGAGCAGTACTTC	.	.	TRBV7-9	TRBJ2-7
CASSLVTGGGYTF	TGCGCCAGCAGCTTGGTGACAGGCGGCGGCTACACCTTC	.	.	TRBV5-1	TRBJ1-2
CASSPLGLGSRSDNEQFF	TGTGCCAGCAGCCCGCTTGGCCTGGGTTCTCGCTCAGACAATGAGCAGTTCTTC	.	.	TRBV7-9	TRBJ2-1
CASSSLISGPGEQYF	TGTGCCAGCAGCTCCCTGATTAGCGGGCCGGGAGAGCAGTACTTC	.	TRBD2	TRBV7-2	TRBJ2-7
CASSLRQSPNYGYTF	TGTGCCAGCAGTCTAAGACAATCACCAAACTATGGCTACACCTTC	.	.	TRBV27	TRBJ1-2
CASTPVVFSGSYNEQFF	TGTGCCAGCACCCCGGTGGTCTTTAGCGGATCCTACAATGAGCAGTTCTTC	.	.	TRBV5-4	TRBJ2-1
CASSPALSGANVLTF	TGCGCCAGCAGCCCTGCCCTCTCTGGGGCCAACGTCCTGACTTTC	.	.	TRBV5-1	TRBJ2-6
CASSPDTTAKSADTQYF	TGCGCCAGCAGCCCGGACACGACGGCCAAAAGCGCAGATACGCAGTATTTT	.	.	TRBV5-1	TRBJ2-3
CASSLLGQGNEKLFF	TGTGCCAGCAGCTTACTTGGACAGGGGAATGAAAAACTGTTTTTT	.	TRBD1	TRBV11-2	TRBJ1-4
CASSQVASATYEQYF	TGTGCCAGCAGCCAAGTGGCTAGCGCCACCTACGAGCAGTACTTC	.	.	TRBV4-2	TRBJ2-7
CASSLVPGWKAEAFF	TGTGCCAGCAGCTTAGTCCCGGGATGGAAGGCTGAAGCTTTCTTT	.	.	TRBV7-2	TRBJ1-1
CASSLERKAKLFF	TGTGCCAGCAGCCTCGAAAGAAAGGCAAAACTGTTTTTT	.	.	TRBV6-6	TRBJ1-4
CASSGSGDGYTF	TGTGCCAGCAGCGGAAGTGGGGATGGCTACACCTTC	.	.	TRBV9	TRBJ1-2
CASSYVGQGYNGYTF	TGTGCCAGCAGTTACGTGGGACAGGGATACAATGGCTACACCTTC	once	TRBD1	TRBV6-5	TRBJ1-2
CASSLDRDTEAFF	TGTGCCAGCAGTTTAGACAGGGACACTGAAGCTTTCTTT	few	TRBD1	TRBV27	TRBJ1-1
CASSSGSGRGLYEQYF	TGTGCCAGCAGCTCAGGTAGCGGGAGGGGCCTCTACGAGCAGTACTTC	.	TRBD2	TRBV11-2	TRBJ2-7
CASSSQGAYDGYTF	TGTGCCAGCAGTTCACAGGGGGCTTATGATGGCTACACCTTC	.	TRBD1	TRBV28	TRBJ1-2
CASSSPISDTQYF	TGTGCCAGCAGCTCGCCAATCTCAGATACGCAGTATTTT	.	.	TRBV5-4	TRBJ2-3
CASSVETGGNTEAFF	TGTGCCAGCAGTGTTGAGACAGGGGGTAACACTGAAGCTTTCTTT	.	TRBD1	TRBV2	TRBJ1-1
CSVGPGRAGGNIQYF	TGCAGCGTCGGACCGGGGCGGGCTGGGGGAAACATTCAGTACTTC	.	.	TRBV29-1	TRBJ2-4
CASRPAGSGYGYTF	TGTGCCAGCCGCCCCGCGGGGTCGGGGTATGGCTACACCTTC	.	.	TRBV6-1	TRBJ1-2
CSVMASGVGPYNEQFF	TGCAGCGTTATGGCAAGCGGGGTAGGGCCCTACAATGAGCAGTTCTTC	.	TRBD2	TRBV29-1	TRBJ2-1
CASSLPGGGDPDTQYF	TGTGCCAGCAGCCTGCCGGGCGGTGGGGACCCCGATACGCAGTATTTT	.	.	TRBV9	TRBJ2-3
CASSLTGQRKAFF	TGTGCCAGCAGTTTAACGGGACAGCGGAAAGCTTTCTTT	.	TRBD1	TRBV28	TRBJ1-1
CASSLQGTSSYEQYF	TGTGCCAGTAGCTTACAGGGGACGAGCTCCTACGAGCAGTACTTC	.	TRBD1	TRBV19	TRBJ2-7
CSVDRLATTGELFF	TGCAGCGTTGATCGACTAGCGACCACCGGGGAGCTGTTTTTT	.	TRBD2	TRBV29-1	TRBJ2-2